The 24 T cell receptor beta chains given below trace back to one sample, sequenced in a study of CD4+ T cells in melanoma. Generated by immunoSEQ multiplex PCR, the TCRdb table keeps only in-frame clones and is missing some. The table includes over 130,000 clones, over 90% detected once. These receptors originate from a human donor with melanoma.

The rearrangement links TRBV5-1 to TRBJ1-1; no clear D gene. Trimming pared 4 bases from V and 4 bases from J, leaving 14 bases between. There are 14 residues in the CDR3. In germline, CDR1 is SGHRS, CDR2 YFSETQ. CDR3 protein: CASSPTVGGTEAFF. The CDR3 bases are TGCGCCAGCAGCCCGACCGTAGGAGGCACTGAAGCTTTCTTT.

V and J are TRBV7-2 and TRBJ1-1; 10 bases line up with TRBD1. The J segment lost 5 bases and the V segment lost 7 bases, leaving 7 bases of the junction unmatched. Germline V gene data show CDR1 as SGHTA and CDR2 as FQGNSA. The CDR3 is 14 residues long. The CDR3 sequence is CASMFRTGGTEAFF. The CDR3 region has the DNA TGTGCCAGCATGTTCCGGACAGGGGGTACTGAAGCTTTCTTT.

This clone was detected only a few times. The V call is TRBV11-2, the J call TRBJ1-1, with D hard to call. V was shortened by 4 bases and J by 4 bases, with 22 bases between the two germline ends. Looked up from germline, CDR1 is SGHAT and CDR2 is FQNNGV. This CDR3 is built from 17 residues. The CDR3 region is CASSSRVGYGDGTEAFF. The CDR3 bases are TGTGCCAGCAGCTCTCGGGTGGGGTACGGAGACGGCACTGAAGCTTTCTTT.

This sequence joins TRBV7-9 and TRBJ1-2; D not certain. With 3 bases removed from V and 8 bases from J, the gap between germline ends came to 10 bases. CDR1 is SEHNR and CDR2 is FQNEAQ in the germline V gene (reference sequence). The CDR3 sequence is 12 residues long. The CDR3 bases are TGTGCCAGCAGCTTTCTGTCAGGAGGCTACACCTTC. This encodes CASSFLSGGYTF.

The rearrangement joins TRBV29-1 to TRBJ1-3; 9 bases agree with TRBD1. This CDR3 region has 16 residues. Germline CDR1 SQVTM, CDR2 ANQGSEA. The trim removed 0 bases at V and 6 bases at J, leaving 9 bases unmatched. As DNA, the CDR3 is TGCAGCGTTGAAGAGCTCGGGACAGGGCGTGAAAACACCATATATTTT. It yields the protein CSVEELGTGRENTIYF.

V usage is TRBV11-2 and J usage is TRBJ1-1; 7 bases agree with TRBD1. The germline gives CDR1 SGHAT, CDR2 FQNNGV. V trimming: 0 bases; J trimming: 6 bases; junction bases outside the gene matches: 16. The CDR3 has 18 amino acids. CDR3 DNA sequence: TGTGCCAGCAGCTTAGATGGTTGGGTCGGAAAGGGGGCCCCTGAAGCTTTCTTT. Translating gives CASSLDGWVGKGAPEAFF. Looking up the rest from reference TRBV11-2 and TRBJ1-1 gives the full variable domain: EAGVAQSPRYKIIEKRQSVAFWCNPISGHATLYWYQQILGQGPKLLIQFQNNGVVDDSQLPKDRFSAERLKGVDSTLKIQPAKLEDSAVYLCASSLDGWVGKGAPEAFFGQGTRLTVV.

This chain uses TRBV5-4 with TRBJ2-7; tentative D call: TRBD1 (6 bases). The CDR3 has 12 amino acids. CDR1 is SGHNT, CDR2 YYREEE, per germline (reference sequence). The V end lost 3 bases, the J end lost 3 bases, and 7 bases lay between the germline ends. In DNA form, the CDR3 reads TGTGCCAGCAGCTCGGACAGCTACGAGCAGTACTTC. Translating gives CASSSDSYEQYF. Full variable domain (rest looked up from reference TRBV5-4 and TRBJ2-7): ETGVTQSPTHLIKTRGQQVTLRCSSQSGHNTVSWYQQALGQGPQFIFQYYREEENGRGNFPPRFSGLQFPNYSSELNVNALELDDSALYLCASSSDSYEQYFGPGTRLTVT.

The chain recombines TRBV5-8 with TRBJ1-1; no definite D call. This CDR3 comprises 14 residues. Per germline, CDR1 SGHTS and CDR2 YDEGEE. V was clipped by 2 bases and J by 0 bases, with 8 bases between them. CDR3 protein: CASSFPSLNTEAFF. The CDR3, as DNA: TGTGCCAGCAGCTTCCCTAGTTTGAACACTGAAGCTTTCTTT.

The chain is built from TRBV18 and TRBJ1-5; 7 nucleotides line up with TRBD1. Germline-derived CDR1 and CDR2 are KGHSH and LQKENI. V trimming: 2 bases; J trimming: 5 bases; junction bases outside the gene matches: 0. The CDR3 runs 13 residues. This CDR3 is CASSPTGDQPQHF. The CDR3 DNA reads TGTGCCAGCTCACCAACAGGGGATCAGCCCCAGCATTTT. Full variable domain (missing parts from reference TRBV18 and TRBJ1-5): NAGVMQNPRHLVRRRGQEARLRCSPMKGHSHVYWYRQLPEEGLKFMVYLQKENIIDESGMPKERFSAEFPKEGPSILRIQQVVRGDSAAYFCASSPTGDQPQHFGDGTRLSIL.

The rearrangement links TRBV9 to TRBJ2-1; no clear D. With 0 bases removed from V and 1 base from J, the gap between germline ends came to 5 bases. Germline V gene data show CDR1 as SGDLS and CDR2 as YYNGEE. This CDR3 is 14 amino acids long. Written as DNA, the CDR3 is TGTGCCAGCAGCGTAGAATCTTCCTACAATGAGCAGTTCTTC. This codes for CASSVESSYNEQFF.

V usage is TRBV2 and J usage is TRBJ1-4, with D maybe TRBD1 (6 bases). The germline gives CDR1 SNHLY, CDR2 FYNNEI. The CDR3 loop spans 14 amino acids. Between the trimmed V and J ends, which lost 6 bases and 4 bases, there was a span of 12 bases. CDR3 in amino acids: CASSQQGVNEKLFF. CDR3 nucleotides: TGTGCCAGCAGCCAACAGGGCGTTAATGAAAAACTGTTTTTT.

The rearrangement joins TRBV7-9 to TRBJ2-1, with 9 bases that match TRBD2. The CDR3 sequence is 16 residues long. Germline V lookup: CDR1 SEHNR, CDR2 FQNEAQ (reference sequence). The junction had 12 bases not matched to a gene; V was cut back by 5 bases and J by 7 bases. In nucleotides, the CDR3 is TGTGCCAGCAGCCCGGCGGGGGGGGCGGTCGGTAATGAGCAGTTCTTC. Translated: CASSPAGGAVGNEQFF.

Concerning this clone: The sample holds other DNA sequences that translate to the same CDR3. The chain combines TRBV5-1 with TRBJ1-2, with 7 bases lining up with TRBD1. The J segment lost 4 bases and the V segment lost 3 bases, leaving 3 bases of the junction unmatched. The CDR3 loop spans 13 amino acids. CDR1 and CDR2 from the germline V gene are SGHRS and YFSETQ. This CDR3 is CASSSDRAYGYTF. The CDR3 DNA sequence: TGCGCCAGCAGCTCTGACAGGGCCTATGGCTACACCTTC.

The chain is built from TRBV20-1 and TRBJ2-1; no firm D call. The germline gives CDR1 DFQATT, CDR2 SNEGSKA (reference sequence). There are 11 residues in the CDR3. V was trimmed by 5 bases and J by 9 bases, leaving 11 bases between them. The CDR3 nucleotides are TGCAGTGCTCCAGCAGTGTTTGAGCAGTTCTTC. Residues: CSAPAVFEQFF.

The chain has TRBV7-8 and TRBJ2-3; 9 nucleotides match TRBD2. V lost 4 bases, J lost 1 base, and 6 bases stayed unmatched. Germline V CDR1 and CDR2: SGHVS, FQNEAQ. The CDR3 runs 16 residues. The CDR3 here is CASSYPTSGRTDTQYF. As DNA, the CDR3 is TGTGCCAGCAGCTACCCGACTAGCGGACGCACAGATACGCAGTATTTT.

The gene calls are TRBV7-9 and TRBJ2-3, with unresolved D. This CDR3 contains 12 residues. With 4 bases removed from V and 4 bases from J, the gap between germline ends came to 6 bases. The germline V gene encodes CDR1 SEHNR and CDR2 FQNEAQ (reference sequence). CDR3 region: CASSSSPDTQYF. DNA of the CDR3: TGTGCCAGCAGCTCGTCCCCAGATACGCAGTATTTT.

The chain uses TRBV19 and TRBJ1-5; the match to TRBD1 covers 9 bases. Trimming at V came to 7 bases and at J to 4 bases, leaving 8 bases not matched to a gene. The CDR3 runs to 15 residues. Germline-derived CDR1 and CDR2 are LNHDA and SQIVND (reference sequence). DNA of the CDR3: TGTGCCAGTAAGTTGGACAGGGGATCAAATCAGCCCCAGCATTTT. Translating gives CASKLDRGSNQPQHF.

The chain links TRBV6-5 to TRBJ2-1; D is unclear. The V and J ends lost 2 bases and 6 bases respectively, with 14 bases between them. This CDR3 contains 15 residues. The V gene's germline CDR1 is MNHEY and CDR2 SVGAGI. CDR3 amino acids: CASSYQPGVGNEQFF. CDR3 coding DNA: TGTGCCAGCAGTTACCAACCCGGCGTGGGCAATGAGCAGTTCTTC.

CDR3 sequence: CASSLAGTSTVYEQYF. For the CDR3, the DNA is TGTGCCAGCAGCTTAGCCGGGACTAGTACTGTCTACGAGCAGTACTTC. J is TRBJ2-7 and V is TRBV11-1, with TRBD2 matching 8 bases. Germline CDR1 and CDR2: SGHAT and FQDESV (reference sequence). The CDR3 runs 16 residues. With V trimmed by 0 bases and J by 3 bases, 7 bases remained unmatched.

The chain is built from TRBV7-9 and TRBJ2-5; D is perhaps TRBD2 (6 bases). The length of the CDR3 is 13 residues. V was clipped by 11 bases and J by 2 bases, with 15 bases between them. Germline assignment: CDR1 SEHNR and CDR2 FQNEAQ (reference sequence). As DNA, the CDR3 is TGTGCCGGAAGACGGAGGGATCAAGAGACCCAGTACTTC. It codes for CAGRRRDQETQYF.

CDR3 sequence: CASSFPGQGTFNQPQHF. DNA for the CDR3: TGTGCCAGCAGTTTCCCCGGACAGGGGACGTTTAATCAGCCCCAGCATTTT. The chain links TRBV28 to TRBJ1-5, with 9 bases that match TRBD1. The V and J ends lost 3 bases and 4 bases, in that order; junction bases with no gene match: 10. Germline V gives CDR1 MDHEN, CDR2 SYDVKM. This CDR3 is 17 amino acids long. The variable domain in full, completed from reference TRBV28 and TRBJ1-5, reads DVKVTQSSRYLVKRTGEKVFLECVQDMDHENMFWYRQDPGLGLRLIYFSYDVKMKEKGDIPEGYSVSREKKERFSLILESASTNQTSMYLCASSFPGQGTFNQPQHFGDGTRLSIL.

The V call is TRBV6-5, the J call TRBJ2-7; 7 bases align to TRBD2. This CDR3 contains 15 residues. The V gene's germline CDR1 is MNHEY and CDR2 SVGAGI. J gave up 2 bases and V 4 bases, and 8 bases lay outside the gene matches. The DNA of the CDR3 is TGTGCCAGCAGTTCTCTTAGCGGGTTACCCTACGAGCAGTACTTC. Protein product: CASSSLSGLPYEQYF.

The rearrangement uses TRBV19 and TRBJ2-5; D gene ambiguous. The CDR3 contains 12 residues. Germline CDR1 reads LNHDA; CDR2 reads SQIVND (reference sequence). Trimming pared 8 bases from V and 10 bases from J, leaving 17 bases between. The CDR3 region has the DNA TGTGCCAGTCGGACCAATTCGGGTGTCCAGTACTTC. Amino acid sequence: CASRTNSGVQYF.

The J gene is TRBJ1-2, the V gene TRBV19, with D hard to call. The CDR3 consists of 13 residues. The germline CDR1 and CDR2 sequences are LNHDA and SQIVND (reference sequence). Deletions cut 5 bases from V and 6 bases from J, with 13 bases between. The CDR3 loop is CASSPKTVHGYTF. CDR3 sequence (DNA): TGTGCCAGTAGTCCGAAGACGGTACATGGCTACACCTTC. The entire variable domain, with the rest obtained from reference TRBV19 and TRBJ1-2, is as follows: DGGITQSPKYLFRKEGQNVTLSCEQNLNHDAMYWYRQDPGQGLRLIYYSQIVNDFQKGDIAEGYSVSREKKESFPLTVTSAQKNPTAFYLCASSPKTVHGYTFGSGTRLTVV.